Following are 7 T cell receptor beta chains from one sample sequenced in a study of blood T cell repertoires in COVID-19 (dated by TCRdb to about 2020). The protocol used for the library was the immunoSEQ multiplex PCR assay. TCRdb obtained this table from immuneACCESS and retained in-frame rearrangements with V and J assigned. These tables miss some clones; where compared with another copy, unresolved V genes account for less than half of the shortfall, and the remainder is unexplained. This sample holds 100,000 to 150,000 clones; 84% were observed only once. The top ten constitute around 4.2% of the sample. Sample: PBMCs or T cells enriched from blood (not recorded which). Source of these receptors: a woman between 25 and 40 years old who had recovered from COVID-19.

The gene calls are TRBV4-1 and TRBJ2-7; TRBD2 matches 8 bases. The V segment lost 4 bases and the J segment 3 bases; nucleotides outside the gene matches: 14. Germline V lookup: CDR1 MGHRA, CDR2 YSYEKL. The CDR3 runs 17 residues. CDR3 nucleotides: TGCGCCAGCAGCCGCTCCGAGGGGTTAGCGGGAATCTACGAGCAGTACTTC. Translated, it gives CASSRSEGLAGIYEQYF.

This chain connects TRBV6-6 to TRBJ1-2; TRBD1 matches at 7 bases. The CDR3 sequence is 14 residues long. Unmatched junction bases numbered 12, after V lost 6 bases and J lost 8 bases. CDR1 MNHNY and CDR2 SVGAGI come from the germline V gene (reference sequence). This chain's CDR3 is CASSRGTVTGGYTF. CDR3 DNA sequence: TGTGCCAGCAGCCGAGGGACAGTGACAGGAGGCTACACCTTC.

This chain links TRBV24-1 with TRBJ2-1; 14 nucleotides match TRBD2. Germline V CDR1 and CDR2: KGHDR, SFDVKD. V lost 4 bases to trimming and J lost 6 bases; unmatched junction nucleotides: 10. This CDR3 has 18 amino acids. CDR3 in amino acids: CATSESFGTSGSGNEQFF. CDR3 DNA: TGTGCCACCAGTGAAAGCTTCGGGACTAGCGGGAGCGGCAATGAGCAGTTCTTC.

The chain couples TRBV4-1 to TRBJ2-1; D not resolved. The CDR3 totals 18 residues. V lost 0 bases, J lost 0 bases, and 15 bases lay in between. From germline, CDR1 is MGHRA and CDR2 YSYEKL. The CDR3 protein is CASSQDITVSSSYNEQFF. The CDR3 bases are TGCGCCAGCAGCCAAGATATCACGGTATCGAGCTCCTACAATGAGCAGTTCTTC.

This chain uses TRBV21-1 with TRBJ2-1; TRBD2, the D gene given by the table, was not confirmed from the DNA. TRBV21-1 constitutes a pseudogene. This CDR3 has 15 amino acids. The CDR3 reads CASSKRELARTKQFF. The DNA for the CDR3 is TGTGCCAGCAGCAAACGGGAGCTAGCGAGAACTAAGCAGTTCTTC.

This clone was seen once. At one end, the junction sequence differs from germline, possibly due to a read error. This chain joins TRBV5-1 and TRBJ2-7, with D possibly TRBD2 on 7 matching bases. This CDR3 comprises 15 residues. Germline CDR1 reads SGHRS; CDR2 reads YFSETQ. Here the CDR3 reads CASSLGGLAASRRHF. CDR3 in DNA: TGCGCCAGCAGCTTGGGGGGGCTAGCGGCATCACGACGGCACTTC.

The chain uses TRBV28 and TRBJ1-1; perhaps TRBD1 as D (6 bases). Trimming shortened V by 8 bases and J by 2 bases, and 18 bases separated the two germline ends. Germline CDR1 reads MDHEN; CDR2 reads SYDVKM. The CDR3 covers 15 residues. The CDR3 protein is CASFVGGAGNTEAFF. The CDR3 bases are TGTGCCAGCTTTGTGGGGGGGGCCGGTAACACTGAAGCTTTCTTT.